These 29 T cell receptor beta chains were all obtained from the same sample, sequenced in a study of cytomegalovirus exposure and HLA in healthy donors. Primers for the PCR totalled 60 Vbeta and 13 Jbeta. The table came from immunoSEQ multiplex PCR; TCRdb's copy has only in-frame clones and leaves some out. Here the sample spans 95,000 to 110,000 clones, around 76% being singletons. Sequencing was carried out using PBMCs. These receptors all stem from a young woman in good health and CMV-seropositive.

V gene TRBV15 combines with J gene TRBJ1-5; tentatively, D is TRBD1 (6 bases). The ends were cut back, 1 base at V and 0 bases at J, with 13 bases in the middle. From germline, CDR1 is LNHNV and CDR2 YYDKDF (reference sequence). The CDR3 totals 17 residues. The CDR3 sequence is CATSRVQGVGSNQPQHF. DNA for the CDR3: TGTGCCACCAGCAGAGTACAGGGTGTCGGTAGCAATCAGCCCCAGCATTTT. Using reference TRBV15 and TRBJ1-5 for the parts outside the CDR3, the full variable domain is DAMVIQNPRYQVTQFGKPVTLSCSQTLNHNVMYWYQQKSSQAPKLLFHYYDKDFNNEADTPDNFQSRRPNTSFCFLDIRSPGLGDTAMYLCATSRVQGVGSNQPQHFGDGTRLSIL.

The V gene is TRBV30, the J gene TRBJ1-1; D gene unclear. With 2 bases removed from V and 3 bases from J, the gap between germline ends came to 19 bases. CDR1 and CDR2 (germline): GTSNPN, SVGIG (reference sequence). This CDR3 region has 16 residues. This CDR3 is CAWSSTRITAYTEAFF. CDR3 sequence (DNA): TGTGCCTGGAGTTCAACGCGGATCACCGCTTACACTGAAGCTTTCTTT.

This chain uses TRBV4-2 with TRBJ2-7; possible D gene TRBD1, 6 bases. The V gene lost 0 bases and the J gene lost 3 bases, with 12 bases spanning the gap. Germline V gene lookup returns CDR1 LGHNA and CDR2 YNFKEQ. CDR3 length: 15 amino acids. Here the CDR3 reads CASSQDRVGGYEQYF. The CDR3 DNA is TGTGCCAGCAGCCAAGATCGAGTAGGGGGCTACGAGCAGTACTTC.

The chain uses TRBV5-4 and TRBJ2-5; maybe TRBD2 (6 bases). The J call may be wrong; the DNA end is better matched by TRBJ2-7. The CDR3 covers 15 residues. Germline V gene lookup returns CDR1 SGHNT and CDR2 YYREEE (reference sequence). CDR3 sequence: CASSLLGGLGYEQYF. CDR3 DNA sequence: TGTGCCAGCAGCTTACTCGGGGGACTGGGCTACGAGCAGTACTTC.

This clone has a handful of counts. The rearrangement uses TRBV29-1 and TRBJ1-1; weak D call: TRBD1 (6 bases). CDR1 is SQVTM and CDR2 is ANQGSEA in the germline V gene. The CDR3 extends over 12 amino acids. V lost 7 bases and J 0 bases, leaving 9 bases between the germline ends. CDR3 protein: CSATGLNTEAFF. The CDR3 nucleotides read TGCAGCGCCACAGGGCTGAACACTGAAGCTTTCTTT.

The chain joins TRBV7-8 to TRBJ1-5; perhaps TRBD1 as D (5 bases). The V end lost 1 base, the J end lost 3 bases, and 13 bases lay between the germline ends. The germline V gene encodes CDR1 SGHVS and CDR2 FQNEAQ. The CDR3 is 16 residues long. The CDR3 DNA sequence: TGTGCCAGCAGCTTAGAGACAGCCGATTACAATCAGCCCCAGCATTTT. Its protein product is CASSLETADYNQPQHF.

The chain has TRBV7-6 and TRBJ2-2; TRBD1 aligns across 10 bases. The CDR3 has 18 amino acids. Germline V gene lookup returns CDR1 SGHVS and CDR2 FNYEAQ. Trimming took 4 bases from V and 3 from J; bases not matched to a gene: 11. The CDR3 reads CASSSPGQGSRDTGELFF. For the CDR3, the DNA is TGTGCCAGCAGCTCCCCGGGACAGGGGTCTAGGGACACCGGGGAGCTGTTTTTT.

This clone occurred once. The genes are TRBV5-6 and TRBJ2-7, with 7 bases aligning to TRBD2. Trimming at V came to 6 bases and at J to 0 bases, leaving 3 bases not matched to a gene. Germline assignment: CDR1 SGHDT and CDR2 YYEEEE. The CDR3 totals 13 residues. CDR3 sequence (DNA): TGTGCCAGCACCGGGAGGTCCTCCTACGAGCAGTACTTC. Encoded protein: CASTGRSSYEQYF. Supplemented by reference TRBV5-6 and TRBJ2-7, the full variable domain reads DAGVTQSPTHLIKTRGQQVTLRCSPKSGHDTVSWYQQALGQGPQFIFQYYEEEERQRGNFPDRFSGHQFPNYSSELNVNALLLGDSALYLCASTGRSSYEQYFGPGTRLTVT.

V is TRBV6-5 and J is TRBJ2-1; 9 nucleotides match TRBD2. The CDR3 has 13 residues. Germline V gives CDR1 MNHEY, CDR2 SVGAGI. After removal of 10 bases from V and 6 bases from J, the junction contained 7 bases not matched to a gene. CDR3 sequence reads: CATRTSVANEQFF. Written as DNA, the CDR3 is TGTGCCACCAGGACTAGCGTAGCCAATGAGCAGTTCTTC.

The gene calls are TRBV19 and TRBJ2-3, with D possibly TRBD1 on 6 matching bases. CDR3 length: 12 amino acids. Trimming left V 7 bases short and J 7 bases short, with 12 bases between. Germline CDR1 LNHDA, CDR2 SQIVND (reference sequence). The CDR3 protein is CASMGAIYTQYF. DNA of the CDR3: TGTGCCAGTATGGGGGCTATTTATACGCAGTATTTT.

This chain uses TRBV19 with TRBJ1-5, with unresolved D. The CDR3 loop spans 13 amino acids. Trimming took 3 bases from V and 4 from J, leaving 7 bases between them. From germline, CDR1 is LNHDA and CDR2 SQIVND (reference sequence). The CDR3 region is CASSIGRNQPQHF. CDR3 nucleotide sequence: TGTGCCAGTAGTATTGGTAGAAATCAGCCCCAGCATTTT.

This clone was counted between two and nine times. The chain uses TRBV10-3 and TRBJ2-7; D perhaps matches TRBD2 (6 bases). The germline gives CDR1 ENHRY, CDR2 SYGVKD. The CDR3 runs 11 residues. CDR3 sequence: CSGGAAYEQYF. CDR3 nucleotides: TGTAGTGGAGGGGCGGCCTACGAGCAGTACTTC.

The CDR3 DNA reads TGTGCCAGCAGTTTAGCGGGTACCTACGAGCAGTACTTC. As protein: CASSLAGTYEQYF. The J gene is TRBJ2-7, the V gene TRBV27, with TRBD2 as a possible D gene (5 bases). Germline-derived CDR1 and CDR2 are MNHEY and SMNVEV (reference sequence). This CDR3 has 13 residues. With 2 bases removed from V and 2 bases from J, the gap between germline ends came to 7 bases.

The chain joins TRBV18 to TRBJ2-7, with 9 bases identical to TRBD1. Germline V gene sequence: CDR1 KGHSH, CDR2 LQKENI. The CDR3 contains 17 residues. The V and J ends lost 3 bases and 6 bases, in that order; junction bases with no gene match: 15. The CDR3 is CASSPDVGQGKVREQYF. CDR3 DNA: TGTGCCAGCTCACCGGATGTAGGACAGGGGAAGGTCCGCGAGCAGTACTTC.

The chain recombines TRBV28 with TRBJ1-5; D is unresolved. Per germline, CDR1 MDHEN and CDR2 SYDVKM. The CDR3 is 14 residues long. The V end lost 6 bases, the J end lost 7 bases, and 16 bases lay between the germline ends. The CDR3 sequence is CASSWAGFGQPQHF. Written as DNA, the CDR3 is TGTGCCAGCAGCTGGGCTGGGTTTGGGCAGCCCCAGCATTTT.

The gene calls are TRBV11-1 and TRBJ2-7; weak D call: TRBD2 (6 bases). The V end was cut by 8 bases, the J end by 6 bases, with 17 bases between. Germline CDR1 SGHAT, CDR2 FQDESV (reference sequence). CDR3 size: 13 residues. The CDR3 reads CASARRVESEQYF. For the CDR3, the DNA is TGTGCCAGCGCCCGGAGGGTAGAGAGCGAGCAGTACTTC.

This chain links TRBV5-1 with TRBJ2-3; perhaps TRBD2 as D (6 bases). V was trimmed by 4 bases and J by 2 bases, leaving 11 bases between them. The CDR3 consists of 14 residues. Germline CDR1 SGHRS, CDR2 YFSETQ. CDR3 sequence (DNA): TGCGCCAGCAGCGGGACTCGACACACAGATACGCAGTATTTT. The encoded protein is CASSGTRHTDTQYF.

In its sample, this clone was seen once. This chain's CDR3 is CASSVQGAGSPLHF. The DNA for the CDR3 is TGTGCCAGCAGTGTTCAGGGGGCAGGTTCACCCCTCCACTTT. The chain uses TRBV6-4 and TRBJ1-6; 8 nucleotides align to TRBD1. J was trimmed by 9 bases and V by 4 bases; bases with no gene match: 5. CDR3 length: 14 residues. The V gene's germline CDR1 is MRHNA and CDR2 SNTAGT.

The J gene is TRBJ2-6, the V gene TRBV14, with D possibly being TRBD1 (5 bases). Germline V gene sequence: CDR1 SGHDN, CDR2 FVKESK. The CDR3 totals 17 residues. The V end lost 4 bases, the J end lost 0 bases, and 13 bases lay between the germline ends. CDR3: CASSPTIDSSGANVLTF. In DNA form, the CDR3 reads TGTGCCAGCAGCCCCACCATAGACAGCTCTGGGGCCAACGTCCTGACTTTC.

The rearrangement links TRBV28 to TRBJ1-1; tentative D call: TRBD1 (6 bases). The germline V gene encodes CDR1 MDHEN and CDR2 SYDVKM. This CDR3 region has 14 residues. Trimming removed 2 bases at V and 6 bases at J, with 13 bases between. The CDR3 DNA follows: TGTGCCAGCAGTTTACGTACAGGGTACGCTGAAGCTTTCTTT. It specifies CASSLRTGYAEAFF.

A word on this clone: The junction differs from germline at one of its ends, possibly a read error. CDR3 amino acids: CASSYGVTGGLFF. The CDR3 region has the DNA TGTGCCAGCAGTTACGGCGTGACCGGGGGGCTGTTTTTT. This chain connects TRBV6-5 to TRBJ2-2; a possible D gene is TRBD2 (6 bases). CDR3 length: 13 residues. Germline loops: CDR1 MNHEY, CDR2 SVGAGI.

The V gene is TRBV2, the J gene TRBJ2-7; D is perhaps TRBD2 (5 bases). This CDR3 has 12 amino acids. Germline lookup yields CDR1 SNHLY and CDR2 FYNNEI. Trimming removed 6 bases from V and 3 bases from J, with 9 bases in between. CDR3 DNA sequence: TGTGCCAGCAGAACCGGGATCTACGAGCAGTACTTC. It translates to CASRTGIYEQYF.

The gene calls are TRBV21-1 and TRBJ1-1; TRBD1, the D gene given by the table, was not confirmed from the DNA. TRBV21-1 is an annotated pseudogene. This CDR3 is built from 16 residues. CDR3 region: CASSKALLRTIGEAFF. The CDR3 region has the DNA TGTGCCAGCAGCAAAGCGCTTTTAAGGACAATAGGTGAAGCTTTCTTT.

This clone was detected once. The junction differs from germline at one of its ends, possibly a read error. The chain couples TRBV7-9 to TRBJ1-4; 7 bases align to TRBD1. Germline V lookup: CDR1 SEHNR, CDR2 FQNEAQ (reference sequence). The CDR3 loop spans 17 amino acids. The CDR3 is CASSFVDYRGRWEKLFF. CDR3 bases: TGTGCCAGTAGCTTCGTTGATTACAGGGGCCGGTGGGAAAAACTGTTTTTT.

The CDR3 protein is CASSLSGRNNEQFF. As DNA, the CDR3 is TGTGCCAGCAGCTTAAGCGGGCGTAATAATGAGCAGTTCTTC. V is TRBV7-3 and J is TRBJ2-1; possibly TRBD2 for D (5 bases). This CDR3 comprises 14 residues. Germline CDR1 is SGHTA and CDR2 is FQGTGA. V was pared by 1 base and J by 7 bases, with 11 bases between.

This clone was observed a handful of times. This rearrangement joins TRBV7-2 to TRBJ1-1; D is unclear. CDR3 length: 12 amino acids. Trimming removed 2 bases from V and 5 bases from J, with 6 bases in between. Germline CDR1 reads SGHTA; CDR2 reads FQGNSA. DNA for the CDR3: TGTGCCAGCAGCTTACGGCGGACTGAAGCTTTCTTT. The encoded protein is CASSLRRTEAFF.

This sequence joins TRBV27 and TRBJ2-1, with TRBD2 matching over 10 bases. V lost 3 bases and J lost 5; bases outside the gene matches: 7. The CDR3 runs 16 residues. Germline CDR1 MNHEY, CDR2 SMNVEV (reference sequence). The CDR3 nucleotides read TGTGCCAGCAGTTTTCTAGCGGGAGCCCGAAACAATGAGCAGTTCTTC. It yields the protein CASSFLAGARNNEQFF.

A remark on this clone: At one end the junction does not follow the germline gene, possibly because of a read error. This chain connects TRBV6-1 to TRBJ2-1, with TRBD1 as a possible D gene (5 bases). This CDR3 is 16 amino acids long. Germline values: CDR1 MNHNS, CDR2 SASEGT. In nucleotides, the CDR3 is TGTGCCAGCAGAGAAGGAGCCCAGGGAAGGTACAATGAGCAGTTCTTC. Amino acids: CASREGAQGRYNEQFF.

The rearrangement links TRBV28 to TRBJ1-1, with 10 bases lining up with TRBD1. Per germline, CDR1 MDHEN and CDR2 SYDVKM. The CDR3 has 14 amino acids. V lost 5 bases, J lost 5 bases, and 5 bases stayed unmatched. CDR3 region: CASSTDRGLTEAFF. CDR3 coding DNA: TGTGCCAGCAGTACCGACAGGGGGCTGACTGAAGCTTTCTTT.